These 22 T cell receptor beta chains share one sample of origin, sequenced in a study of T cells after yellow fever vaccination. TCRdb called the 5' RACE reads again in MiXCR, with one record for every CDR3 protein. The sample has roughly 250,000 distinct CDR3 sequences, over 10% seen once; the top ten hold 0.4% to 0.65%. The material sequenced was CD4+ T cells sorted from PBMCs, taken 45 days after the yellow fever booster vaccination. The source is a man younger than 45 who received the YFV17D yellow fever vaccine.

V usage is TRBV7-9 and J usage is TRBJ1-2; TRBD1 might be the D (5 bases). The CDR3 is 15 residues long. CDR1 is SEHNR, CDR2 FQNEAQ, per germline (reference sequence). V was shortened by 7 bases and J by 1 base, with 16 bases between the two germline ends. As DNA, the CDR3 is TGTGCCAGCAACCGATTAGGGGATGGTAACTATGGCTACACCTTC. This sequence encodes CASNRLGDGNYGYTF.

The chain links TRBV20-1 to TRBJ2-5; 8 nucleotides agree with TRBD2. With 0 bases clipped from V and 4 bases from J, the junction kept 7 bases outside the gene matches. Germline V gene data show CDR1 as DFQATT and CDR2 as SNEGSKA (reference sequence). The CDR3 sequence is 15 residues long. The CDR3 reads CSAREGSGNSETQYF. The CDR3 nucleotides are TGCAGTGCTAGAGAGGGTAGCGGGAACTCAGAGACCCAGTACTTC.

As DNA, the CDR3 is TGTGCCACCAGTGATCCGGGACTAGCGGGAGGGGAGACCCAGTACTTC. Protein product: CATSDPGLAGGETQYF. This chain uses TRBV24-1 with TRBJ2-5; TRBD2 matches 16 bases. With 3 bases clipped from V and 5 bases from J, the junction kept 2 bases outside the gene matches. This CDR3 region has 16 residues. In germline, CDR1 is KGHDR, CDR2 SFDVKD.

CDR3 coding DNA: TGTGCCAGCAGGCACCAGGGGAACTTGAACACTGAAGCTTTCTTT. Encoded protein: CASRHQGNLNTEAFF. The V gene is TRBV27, the J gene TRBJ1-1; perhaps TRBD1 as D (6 bases). Trimming stripped 6 bases from V and 0 bases from J, with 14 bases between. The CDR3 extends over 15 amino acids. Germline V CDR1 and CDR2: MNHEY, SMNVEV (reference sequence).

This clonotype was counted between two and nine times. J is TRBJ1-3 and V is TRBV7-2; D is unresolved. Germline V gene lookup returns CDR1 SGHTA and CDR2 FQGNSA. V was pared by 5 bases and J by 3 bases, with 14 bases between. The CDR3 length is 15 residues. In nucleotides, the CDR3 is TGTGCCAGCAGCCAGCAGTCCGGGGTTGGAAACACCATATATTTT. This codes for CASSQQSGVGNTIYF.

A few counts support this clonotype. The chain has TRBV4-3 and TRBJ2-7; D is ambiguous. In germline, CDR1 is LGHNA, CDR2 YSLEER. The CDR3 runs to 15 residues. Between the trimmed V and J ends, which lost 3 bases and 6 bases, there was a span of 18 bases. The CDR3 loop is CASSHELLKGVEQYF. DNA of the CDR3: TGCGCCAGCAGCCACGAACTTCTGAAGGGTGTCGAGCAGTACTTC.

This clonotype has more than one count but fewer than ten. V and J are TRBV28 and TRBJ2-7, with D possibly being TRBD1 or TRBD2 (5 bases each). The CDR3 consists of 14 residues. Germline CDR1 reads MDHEN; CDR2 reads SYDVKM. With 6 bases removed from V and 3 bases from J, the gap between germline ends came to 15 bases. Here the CDR3 reads CASRSSGPYYEQYF. For the CDR3, the DNA is TGTGCCAGCAGAAGTTCGGGACCGTACTACGAGCAGTACTTC.

The J gene is TRBJ2-2, the V gene TRBV4-3, with no clear D. CDR3 size: 14 residues. Germline assignment: CDR1 LGHNA and CDR2 YSLEER. V gave up 4 bases and J gave up 2 bases, with 8 bases separating them. The CDR3 DNA follows: TGCGCCAGCAGCCCCCTCGACAACACCGGGGAGCTGTTTTTT. Its translation is CASSPLDNTGELFF.

The gene calls are TRBV29-1 and TRBJ2-7; tentatively, D is TRBD2 (7 bases). CDR1 and CDR2 (germline): SQVTM, ANQGSEA. The CDR3 totals 13 residues. Trimming pared 5 bases from V and 2 bases from J, leaving 13 bases between. The CDR3 reads CSVITGRAYEQYF. As DNA, the CDR3 is TGCAGCGTTATCACAGGGAGGGCCTACGAGCAGTACTTC.

This chain joins TRBV20-1 and TRBJ1-4; D gene unclear. There are 14 residues in the CDR3. The germline gives CDR1 DFQATT, CDR2 SNEGSKA (reference sequence). V dropped 4 bases and J dropped 7 bases, with 16 bases sitting between them. For the CDR3, the DNA is TGCAGTGCTACCCCCCAAGGGCCCGGTGAAAAACTGTTTTTT. Translation: CSATPQGPGEKLFF.

The CDR3 here is CASGRGMLFEQYF. The CDR3 region has the DNA TGTGCCAGCGGACGCGGGATGCTCTTCGAGCAGTACTTC. The chain uses TRBV5-8 and TRBJ2-7; D is perhaps TRBD2 (6 bases). The germline V gene has CDR1 SGHTS and CDR2 YDEGEE. Trimming removed 7 bases at V and 6 bases at J, with 17 bases between. This CDR3 spans 13 amino acids. Together with reference TRBV5-8 and TRBJ2-7, the CDR3 gives the full variable domain: EAGVTQSPTHLIKTRGQQATLRCSPISGHTSVYWYQQALGLGLQFLLWYDEGEERNRGNFPPRFSGRQFPNYSSELNVNALELEDSALYLCASGRGMLFEQYFGPGTRLTVT.

This clonotype was observed a few times. This chain uses TRBV4-3 with TRBJ1-4; D remains ambiguous. The length of the CDR3 is 15 residues. The germline gives CDR1 LGHNA, CDR2 YSLEER. Trimming pared 0 bases from V and 3 bases from J, leaving 8 bases between. CDR3 amino acids: CASSQDRVANEKLFF. The CDR3 bases are TGCGCCAGCAGCCAAGATCGTGTGGCTAATGAAAAACTGTTTTTT.

V is TRBV18 and J is TRBJ2-5, with 9 bases lining up with TRBD1. CDR1 and CDR2 (germline): KGHSH, LQKENI. With V trimmed by 3 bases and J by 2 bases, 4 bases remained unmatched. CDR3 size: 15 residues. The CDR3 here is CASSPGTGHQETQYF. The DNA of the CDR3 is TGTGCCAGCTCACCCGGGACAGGGCATCAAGAGACCCAGTACTTC.

This chain joins TRBV4-3 and TRBJ2-3, with D maybe TRBD1 (5 bases). The CDR3 is 12 residues long. Trimming stripped 4 bases from V and 9 bases from J, with 11 bases between. CDR1 is LGHNA and CDR2 is YSLEER in the germline V gene. Here the CDR3 reads CASSRDDRTQYF. The CDR3, as DNA: TGCGCCAGCAGCCGCGATGACAGAACGCAGTATTTT.

The gene calls are TRBV24-1 and TRBJ2-1, with TRBD1 matching 8 bases. The CDR3 is 15 amino acids. J was trimmed by 3 bases and V by 3 bases; bases with no gene match: 3. In germline, CDR1 is KGHDR, CDR2 SFDVKD. CDR3 amino acids: CATSDPGQDYNEQFF. CDR3 coding DNA: TGTGCCACCAGTGATCCGGGACAGGACTACAATGAGCAGTTCTTC.

This clonotype was recorded at least ten times. The chain employs TRBV5-1 and TRBJ2-5; D gene unclear. CDR3 length: 11 residues. Germline V gene sequence: CDR1 SGHRS, CDR2 YFSETQ. V was shortened by 4 bases and J by 1 base, with 2 bases between the two germline ends. For the CDR3, the DNA is TGCGCCAGCAGCGCCCAAGAGACCCAGTACTTC. Its protein is CASSAQETQYF. Filled out from reference TRBV5-1 and TRBJ2-5, the complete variable domain reads KAGVTQTPRYLIKTRGQQVTLSCSPISGHRSVSWYQQTPGQGLQFLFEYFSETQRNKGNFPGRFSGRQFSNSRSEMNVSTLELGDSALYLCASSAQETQYFGPGTRLLVL.

This chain links TRBV29-1 with TRBJ1-2, with D uncertain. Germline CDR1 and CDR2: SQVTM and ANQGSEA. The CDR3 is 12 amino acids. Deletions cut 4 bases from V and 2 bases from J, with 8 bases between. CDR3 in DNA: TGCAGCGTTGGCAGTTTCAACTATGGCTACACCTTC. Protein: CSVGSFNYGYTF.

This clonotype turned up a few times. The chain is built from TRBV19 and TRBJ1-1; D perhaps matches TRBD1 (5 bases). CDR1 is LNHDA and CDR2 is SQIVND in the germline V gene (reference sequence). This CDR3 is built from 13 residues. With 3 bases removed from V and 1 base from J, the gap between germline ends came to 6 bases. The CDR3 sequence is CASSMGRNTEAFF. CDR3 DNA: TGTGCCAGTAGTATGGGGCGGAACACTGAAGCTTTCTTT.

DNA of the CDR3: TGTGCCAGCAGCTTCCGACAGGGGGTACAAGAGACCCAGTACTTC. Translated: CASSFRQGVQETQYF. The chain couples TRBV3-1 to TRBJ2-5, with 9 bases matching TRBD1. The CDR3 is 15 residues long. CDR1 is LGHDT and CDR2 is YNNKEL in the germline V gene (reference sequence). Trimming cost V 5 bases and J 2 bases; bases outside gene matches: 6.

In this sample, this clonotype turned up a few times. The chain has TRBV5-1 and TRBJ2-2; D is perhaps TRBD2 (6 bases). V lost 4 bases and J 4 bases, leaving 11 bases between the germline ends. CDR3 length equals 14 residues. Germline V gene data show CDR1 as SGHRS and CDR2 as YFSETQ. CDR3 loop: CASSAGTGTGELFF. The CDR3 nucleotides read TGCGCCAGCAGCGCCGGGACTGGCACCGGGGAGCTGTTTTTT.

This clonotype was observed a handful of times. J is TRBJ2-5 and V is TRBV6-2 or TRBV6-3; TRBD1 agrees at 8 bases. The J segment lost 5 bases and the V segment lost 6 bases, leaving 8 bases of the junction unmatched. The CDR3 loop spans 14 amino acids. Germline CDR1 is MNHEY and CDR2 is SVGEGT. The DNA for the CDR3 is TGTGCCAGCAGATCAGGGGGCGCGGGGGAGACCCAGTACTTC. Translating gives CASRSGGAGETQYF.

V usage is TRBV7-2 and J usage is TRBJ1-3, with D possibly being TRBD1 (6 bases). The germline gives CDR1 SGHTA, CDR2 FQGNSA. Trimming took off 3 bases at V and 4 bases at J, with 7 bases between the two ends. CDR3 length: 13 residues. The CDR3 region has the DNA TGTGCCAGCAGCTTCAGGGGAGGAAACACCATATATTTT. Translating gives CASSFRGGNTIYF.